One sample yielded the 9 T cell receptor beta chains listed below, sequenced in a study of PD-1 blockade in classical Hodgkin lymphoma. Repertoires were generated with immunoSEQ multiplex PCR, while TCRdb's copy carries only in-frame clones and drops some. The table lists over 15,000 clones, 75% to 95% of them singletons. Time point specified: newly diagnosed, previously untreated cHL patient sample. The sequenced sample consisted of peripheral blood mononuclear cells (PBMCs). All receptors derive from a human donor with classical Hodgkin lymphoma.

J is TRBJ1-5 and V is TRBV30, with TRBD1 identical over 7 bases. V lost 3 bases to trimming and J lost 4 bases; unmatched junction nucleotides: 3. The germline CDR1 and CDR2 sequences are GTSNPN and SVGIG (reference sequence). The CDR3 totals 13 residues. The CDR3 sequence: CAWRQGRNQPQHF. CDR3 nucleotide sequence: TGTGCCTGGAGACAGGGGCGGAATCAGCCCCAGCATTTT.

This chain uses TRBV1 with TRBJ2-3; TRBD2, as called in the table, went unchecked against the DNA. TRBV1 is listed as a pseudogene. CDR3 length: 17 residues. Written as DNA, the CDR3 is TGCACCAGCAGCCAAGAGTCGCTTTTGGAGGGCGGGGATACGCAGTATTTT. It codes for CTSSQESLLEGGDTQYF.

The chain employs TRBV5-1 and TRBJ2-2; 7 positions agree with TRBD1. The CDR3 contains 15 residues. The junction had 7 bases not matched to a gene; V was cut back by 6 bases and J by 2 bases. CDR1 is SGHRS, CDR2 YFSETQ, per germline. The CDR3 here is CASTGTAANTGELFF. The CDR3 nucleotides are TGCGCCAGCACGGGGACAGCGGCTAACACCGGGGAGCTGTTTTTT.

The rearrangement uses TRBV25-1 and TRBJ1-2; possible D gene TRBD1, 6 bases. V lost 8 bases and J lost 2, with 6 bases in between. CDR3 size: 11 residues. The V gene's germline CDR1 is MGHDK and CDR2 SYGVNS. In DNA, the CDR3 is TGTGCCAGCGGGACAAACTATGGCTACACCTTC. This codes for CASGTNYGYTF.

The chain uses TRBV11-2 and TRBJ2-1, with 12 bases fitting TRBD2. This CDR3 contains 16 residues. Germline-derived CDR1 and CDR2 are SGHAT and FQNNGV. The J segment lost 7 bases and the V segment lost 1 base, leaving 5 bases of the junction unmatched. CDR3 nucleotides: TGTGCCAGCAGCTTAGGCACTAGCGGGAGGTGGAATGAGCAGTTCTTC. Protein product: CASSLGTSGRWNEQFF.

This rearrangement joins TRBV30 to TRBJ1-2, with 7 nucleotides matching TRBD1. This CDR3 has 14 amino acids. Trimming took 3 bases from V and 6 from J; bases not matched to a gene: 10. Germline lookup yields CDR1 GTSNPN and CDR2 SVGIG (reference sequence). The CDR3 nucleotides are TGTGCCTGGAGCGCCGGGACAGTCCTTAATGGCTACACCTTC. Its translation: CAWSAGTVLNGYTF.

CDR3 nucleotide sequence: TGTGCCAGCAGCATCGACGGGAACACTGAAGCTTTCTTT. Encoded protein: CASSIDGNTEAFF. This chain connects TRBV11-2 to TRBJ1-1; D unclear. This CDR3 is 13 amino acids long. Between the trimmed V and J ends, which lost 5 bases and 1 base, there was a span of 8 bases. Germline V gene data show CDR1 as SGHAT and CDR2 as FQNNGV.

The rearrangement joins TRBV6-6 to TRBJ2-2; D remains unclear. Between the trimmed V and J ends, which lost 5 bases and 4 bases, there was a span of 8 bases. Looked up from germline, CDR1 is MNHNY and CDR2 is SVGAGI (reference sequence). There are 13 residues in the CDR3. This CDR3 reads CASSADGTGELFF. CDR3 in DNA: TGTGCCAGCAGTGCGGACGGCACCGGGGAGCTGTTTTTT.

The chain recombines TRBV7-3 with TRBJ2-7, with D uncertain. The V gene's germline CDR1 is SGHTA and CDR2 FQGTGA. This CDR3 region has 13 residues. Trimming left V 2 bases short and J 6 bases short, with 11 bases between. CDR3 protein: CASSLSFRSEQYF. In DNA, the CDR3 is TGTGCCAGCAGCTTATCCTTTAGGAGCGAGCAGTACTTC.